The clone carrying this T cell receptor beta chain was observed a few times. This sample stems from a study of relationships among human T cell subsets. The CDR3 loop spans 15 amino acids. Germline V CDR1 and CDR2: ENHRY, SYGVKD. V lost 0 bases to trimming and J lost 5 bases, with 13 bases between them. TCR alpha and beta CDR3s were amplified from mRNA by semiquantitative ARM-PCR. Tagged nested gene-specific primers were used first, then communal superprimers amplified exponentially. A single record per CDR3 protein comes from TCRdb applying MiXCR to the multiplex PCR reads. The table includes over 10,000 distinct CDR3 sequences, over 60% detected once. Th1 cells were collected as flow-through following bead selections for CD25, CD56 and CD294.

Sample: CD4+ Th1 cells sorted from blood. This sequence was found in a man in his forties in good health. This chain connects TRBV10-3 to TRBJ2-5, with unresolved D. The CDR3, as DNA: TGTGCCATCAGTGAGTCGAACCTAGATACGGAGACCCAGTACTTC. Its protein product is CAISESNLDTETQYF.